What follows describes a single T cell receptor beta chain. It lacks a known antigen. Libraries were constructed by the immunoSEQ multiplex PCR assay. For the multiplex PCR, a mixture combining 60 forward primers for TCR Vbeta segments and 13 reverse primers for TCR Jbeta segments was used. Amplification of the CDR3 region of rearranged TCR beta genes was performed with a multiplex PCR assay on genomic DNA. Amplified TCR beta libraries were sequenced as 87-base-pair reads on the Illumina HiSeq System. Concerning the study's data processing: In a later analysis, some 80 million unique TCR beta chains were counted across the approximately 620 repertoires, and some 10 million of these chains were shared by at least two donors. A nearest-neighbor algorithm error-corrected the raw reads and collapsed the reads into unique sequences, merging closely related sequences to remove PCR and sequencing errors. To assign V, D and J gene segments, CDR3 sequences were aligned to IMGT reference sequences. For a sequence to be retained, at least a six-nucleotide match to both a V gene segment and a J gene segment was required. Rearrangements were called productive when the CDR3 lacked stop codons and stayed in frame with V and J; all others were non-productive. Following IMGT convention, CDR3 was defined as the stretch from the second conserved V-encoded cysteine to the conserved J-encoded phenylalanine. In an earlier analysis of more than 550 of the donors, sequences lacking an unambiguous match to a single V gene segment were excluded. In an earlier analysis of approximately 590 of the donors, a V segment was called functional when productive rearrangements were above 56.7%, and segregating when the standard deviation between donors exceeded 5%. A statistical classification framework was built to diagnose cytomegalovirus status from the catalog of TCR beta chain sequences. In a later analysis, V and J genes were assigned by comparing TCR nucleotide sequences against IMGT/GENE-DB human TR gene sequences. The TCRdist pipeline was used in a later analysis to assign CDR3 sequences and most-parsimonious VDJ recombination scenarios. In a later analysis, every TCR beta chain was defined by the combination of its CDR3 amino acid sequence and its V-gene family, and reads without a unique V-gene family were dropped. To address suspected cross-contamination and a sequencing artifact, a later analysis removed 450 to 700 highly shared, low-generation-probability nucleotide sequences. In a later analysis, a clonal expansion index for each public chain was calculated from normalized within-repertoire ranks of inferred template counts. A later analysis computed generation probabilities with a VDJ recombination model fitted to out-of-frame rearrangements, and checked the results against IGoR. Hypergeometric tests were used in a later analysis to score TCR-TCR, TCR-HLA and TCR-CMV co-occurrence, with a repertoire-size bias correction applied to the TCR pairs. In a later analysis, false discovery rates were estimated by permuting HLA or CMV assignments 20 times. A later analysis grouped co-occurring TCRs with DBSCAN, adding TCRdist sequence similarity when clustering within HLA-allele-positive subsets. Repertoires with fewer than 30,000 or more than 120,000 public chains were left out of co-occurrence clustering, as were several repertoires with anomalous nucleotide sharing. In TCRdb, the immuneACCESS table is reduced to in-frame sequences with V and J assigned. These tables do not hold every clone; where another copy was compared, an unresolved V gene accounts for under half, and the others remain unexplained. V, J and clone size are taken as reported in that table, and D and trimming were inferred from the DNA itself. This sample's table has entries for about 210,000 clones. More than 0.75% of the sample is taken by the ten largest.

The CDR3 covers 14 residues, taking in both the cysteine and the phenylalanine. CDR3 DNA is the only sequence kept; it has 42 bases, read in frame from the first base. The germline V gene (reference sequence) yields LNHDA for CDR1 and SQIVND for CDR2. V and J are truncated by 4 bases and 3 bases respectively, leaving an intervening sequence of 10 bases. The entry originates in a study of cytomegalovirus exposure and HLA in healthy donors (dated by TCRdb to about 2017). Regarding the complete study: According to an earlier analysis of 450 to 650 of the donors, about 179 million T cells yielded over 90 million unique TCR beta sequences and about 280 Gb of sequence data. About 330 gigabases of sequencing data and approximately 91 million unique TCR sequences made up an early release that covered approximately 700 HLA-typed donors. Among the roughly 380 genotyped donors, roughly 80% belonged to the genetic ancestry cluster associated with self-reported Caucasian donors. The study was designed to test whether signatures of past pathogen exposure could be identified by cataloging public T cell receptors. The study used immunosequencing to profile the T cell repertoires of 666 subjects and linked those repertoires to cytomegalovirus serostatus. Besides the first cohort of roughly 700 subjects, a separate validation cohort made up of over 95 different subjects was used. The study combined high-throughput TCR immunosequencing, statistical association of individual TCRs with disease status, and machine learning to predict cytomegalovirus infection status. In a later analysis, previously published TCR beta repertoires from 666 donors were re-analyzed and high-resolution HLA genotyping was added so that TCR occurrence patterns could be studied. The later analysis used no new phenotypic data to find candidate immune exposures, relying instead on TCR beta sequences and their occurrence across donors. To decide whether each TCR beta V gene segment behaved as functional or pseudogenic, an earlier analysis of approximately 620 of the donors relied on high-throughput TCR beta sequencing. Donor age, sex, ethnicity and CMV serostatus were compiled alongside the repertoire data. Genome-wide SNP genotypes for about 55% of the roughly 670 donors were used in a later genetic analysis, which treated that subset as a discovery cohort. Every discovery cohort repertoire had been produced on one sequencing platform. HLA typing included class I and class II loci at four-digit resolution. Typing coverage varied by locus: about 629-640 donors for A, B, C, DRB1 and DQB1; about 520 for DQA1; 606 for DPA1; under 490 for DPB1. Four or five DR-DQ haplotypes were handled as single units for association and clustering, since linkage in the cohort was strong. Among some 410 genotyped donors of the cohort, an average of about 240,000 unique TCR beta nucleotide sequences was sequenced per donor, of which about 18% were non-productive.

Points the paper makes about the study in general: In a later analysis, HLA-associated TCR beta chains were found to be more clonally expanded and to have lower generation probabilities than equally common non-associated chains. Broadly in line with IMGT annotations, most TCR beta V segments showed up in productive rearrangements about 87% or about 30% of the time in an earlier analysis of 450 to 750 of the donors. The presence/absence analyses assumed that sequencing depth was roughly uniform across donors, and that assumption may not be true. In both the original and validation cohorts, the classifier was reported to diagnose cytomegalovirus status with high specificity and sensitivity. When HLA alleles, especially DR and DQ, strongly co-occurred, TCR associations were difficult to assign to individual alleles. The earlier analysis of approximately 590 of the donors excluded approximately 15 rarely observed V segments, including chromosome 9 orphons, because counts were too low. A later analysis associated 15,000 or so TCR beta sequences with specific HLA alleles at a false discovery rate of 0.05. It was suggested by the authors that the approach could potentially be generalized to other disease states and immunological phenotypes. Most CMV-associated TCR beta chains appeared to be HLA-restricted in a later analysis, and the HLA associations seemed to be driven largely by CMV exposure. A later analysis found that TCR association rates varied across HLA loci, with DRB1 alleles showing the most associated TCRs and HLA-C alleles the fewest. Only TCR beta chains were sequenced in this cohort, and the absence of alpha or paired-chain data limited detectable features. The 87-base-pair reads could not distinguish some IMGT-functional V segments, including TRBV6-2 and TRBV6-3, so those segments were excluded. A total of some 180 TCR beta chains were listed by the study as associated with cytomegalovirus. Compared with the approximately 710-donor mean, donors in an Asian-associated ancestry cluster had fewer N-insertions in productive TCRs, according to a later genetic analysis. Several of the top co-occurrence clusters appeared to be linked to parvovirus B19, influenza, CMV and Epstein-Barr virus, according to a later analysis. A few of the identified cytomegalovirus-associated TCR beta chains were confirmed in vitro to be specific for cytomegalovirus antigens. Most TCR sequences were seen in very few donors, while some public TCRs were found in many individuals. The only immune exposure information available for the cohort was CMV serostatus. An association between a missense DCLRE1C variant and V-gene and J-gene trimming of TCR beta chains was found in a later genetic analysis and replicated in an independent cohort. Linkage disequilibrium might explain the correlated functional status among segregating V segments, but an unknown experimental factor could not be excluded. A cluster of highly shared sequence variants was judged likely to be a technical artifact of the sequencing pipeline. A further reported finding was that TCR beta sequences accurately predicted the HLA-A and HLA-B alleles for most subjects in the first cohort. Because some donors lacked HLA typing at each locus, the association tests relied only on the typed subset.

The cohort was made up of 666 healthy bone marrow donors. All cohort members were sampled while nominally healthy, although unrecorded immune exposures were likely present. The donor was CMV seropositive and was included in the group of 250 to 300 seropositive cohort members. Each donor provided a peripheral blood sample, and peripheral blood mononuclear cells were used for TCR beta sequencing. The Qiagen DNeasy Blood Extraction Kit was used to extract genomic DNA from the blood cell samples. The sample consisted of PBMCs. Here the chain combines TRBV19 and TRBJ1-5; D gene: possibly TRBD1, on 6 matching bases. The TCR originated in a woman under 40 in good health and CMV-seropositive. This receptor has the CDR3 CASSTNRANQPQHF. The DNA is as follows: TGTGCCAGTAGTACCAACAGGGCCAATCAGCCCCAGCATTTT. The CDR3, completed at both ends by the reference TRBV19 and TRBJ1-5 genes, gives the full variable domain DGGITQSPKYLFRKEGQNVTLSCEQNLNHDAMYWYRQDPGQGLRLIYYSQIVNDFQKGDIAEGYSVSREKKESFPLTVTSAQKNPTAFYLCASSTNRANQPQHFGDGTRLSIL.